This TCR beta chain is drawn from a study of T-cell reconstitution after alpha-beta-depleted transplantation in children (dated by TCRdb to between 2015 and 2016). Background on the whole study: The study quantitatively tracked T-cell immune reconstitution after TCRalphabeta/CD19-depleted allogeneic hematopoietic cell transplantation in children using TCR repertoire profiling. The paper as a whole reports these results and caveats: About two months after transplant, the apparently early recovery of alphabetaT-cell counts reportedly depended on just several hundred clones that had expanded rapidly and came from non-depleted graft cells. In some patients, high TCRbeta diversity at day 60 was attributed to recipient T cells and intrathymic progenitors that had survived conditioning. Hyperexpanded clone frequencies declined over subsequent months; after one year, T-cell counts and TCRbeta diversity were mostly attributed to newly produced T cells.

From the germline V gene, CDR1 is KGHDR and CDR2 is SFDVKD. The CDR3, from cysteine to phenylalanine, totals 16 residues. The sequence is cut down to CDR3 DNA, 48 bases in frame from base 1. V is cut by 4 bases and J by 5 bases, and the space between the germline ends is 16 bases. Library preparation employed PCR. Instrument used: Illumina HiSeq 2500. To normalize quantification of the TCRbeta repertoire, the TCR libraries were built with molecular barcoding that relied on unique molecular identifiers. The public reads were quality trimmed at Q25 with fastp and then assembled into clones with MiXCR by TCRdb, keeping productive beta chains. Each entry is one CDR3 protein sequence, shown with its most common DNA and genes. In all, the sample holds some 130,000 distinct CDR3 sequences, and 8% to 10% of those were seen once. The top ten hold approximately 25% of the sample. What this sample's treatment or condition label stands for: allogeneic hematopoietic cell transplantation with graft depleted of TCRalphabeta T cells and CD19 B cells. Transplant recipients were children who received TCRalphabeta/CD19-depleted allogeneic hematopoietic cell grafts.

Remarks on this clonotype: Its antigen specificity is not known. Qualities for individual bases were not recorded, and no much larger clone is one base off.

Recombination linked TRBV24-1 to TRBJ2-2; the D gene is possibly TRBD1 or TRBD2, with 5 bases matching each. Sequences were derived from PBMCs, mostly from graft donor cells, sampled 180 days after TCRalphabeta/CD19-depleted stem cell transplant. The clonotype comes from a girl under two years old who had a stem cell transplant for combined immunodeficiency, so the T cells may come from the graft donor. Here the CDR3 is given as CATSDPGPGWTGELFF. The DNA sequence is TGTGCCACCAGTGACCCGGGACCGGGCTGGACCGGGGAGCTGTTTTTT.